This TCR beta chain was identified in a study of human T cells and chemical hapten exposure. TCRdb re-called the RACE reads through MiXCR, storing one row per CDR3 protein. The sample consists of around 200,000 distinct CDR3 sequences, 25% to 35% of them appearing once. On this clonotype itself: Its target is unknown.

The CDR3 has 14 amino acids. Trimming at V came to 5 bases and at J to 7 bases, leaving 7 bases not matched to a gene. Study-wide results and limits: Large CDR3 similarity clusters arose significantly more often from expanded TCRs than from controls.

Time point meaning: pre-sensitization, week 0. Treatment here: therapeutic diphenylcyclopropenone sensitization with weekly scalp DPC. This TCR was recovered from a woman in her twenties or thirties with alopecia areata. Some clones in this sample may be carry-over from other donors' samples. The V call is TRBV12-3 or TRBV12-4, the J call TRBJ1-4, with 7 nucleotides matching TRBD1. The specimen was whole blood, collected in connection with sensitization to the hapten diphenylcyclopropenone (DPC). CDR3 DNA sequence: TGTGCCAGCAGTCGCGCAGGGGGTGGTGAAAAACTGTTTTTT. Protein sequence: CASSRAGGGEKLFF.